Detailed here is one T cell receptor beta chain. Its cognate antigen is unknown. This entry is derived from a study of glioma-infiltrating T cells. Germline V gene lookup returns CDR1 MDHEN and CDR2 SYDVKM. CDR3 length: 13 residues. V shed 3 bases and J shed 2 bases, with 7 bases lying between them. Whole-study results and caveats: Tissue and blood shared very few CDR3 sequences.

The iRepertoire nested amplicon-rescue multiplex PCR amplified TCR alpha and beta CDR3s from RNA. For one-step reverse transcription and amplification, about 90-450 ng of tissue mRNA or PBMC total RNA was used. A single record per CDR3 protein comes from TCRdb applying MiXCR to the multiplex PCR reads. The profile shows approximately 15,000 distinct CDR3 sequences, about three fifths of them singletons. The sequence was obtained from a human donor with low-grade glioma or glioblastoma, undergoing nonglioma brain surgery, or in good health (not recorded which). This chain links TRBV28 with TRBJ1-2; D is perhaps TRBD1 (5 bases). What was sequenced was glioma tissue, nonneoplastic brain tissue, or PBMCs (not recorded which). This CDR3 is CASSFGGNYGYTF. CDR3 nucleotides: TGTGCCAGCAGTTTCGGGGGGAACTATGGCTACACCTTC.